One sample yielded the 9 T cell receptor beta chains listed below, sequenced in a study of T cell repertoires in aging, cancer and after chemotherapy (dated by TCRdb to between 2018 and 2020). TCR beta rearrangements were amplified from genomic DNA extracted from peripheral blood rather than from sorted cells or RNA. For sequencing, an Illumina MiSeq was employed. Rearranged TRB sequences spanning V, D and J segments were amplified by multiplex touch-down PCR using a mixed TRB-A/B primer pool. TCRdb took the public reads, trimmed them with fastp at Q25, ran MiXCR for clone calling and kept in-frame beta chains. Every distinct CDR3 protein forms one entry, paired with its most common genes and DNA. In this sample the table shows under 15,000 distinct CDR3 sequences, roughly 25% of which occur a single time. The ten biggest clones cover about 52% of the sample. Sequencing was carried out using blood. Receptor source: a human donor in good health.

The CDR3 DNA sequence: TGCAGTGCTAGAGATGGGCAGGGGGGGAGCCACTTTGGCTACACCTTC. Translated: CSARDGQGGSHFGYTF. The chain joins TRBV20-1 to TRBJ1-2; 7 positions match TRBD1. Per the germline V gene, CDR1 is DFQATT and CDR2 is SNEGSKA (reference sequence). The CDR3 loop spans 16 amino acids. The V segment lost 0 bases and the J segment 7 bases; nucleotides outside the gene matches: 14.

This clonotype was detected ten times or more. The V gene is TRBV30, the J gene TRBJ2-5, with a tentative D call TRBD2 (6 bases). The CDR3 has 11 amino acids. Deletions cut 5 bases from V and 5 bases from J, with 9 bases between. The germline CDR1 and CDR2 sequences are GTSNPN and SVGIG (reference sequence). This CDR3 reads CAWDAGETQYF. CDR3 nucleotide sequence: TGTGCCTGGGACGCGGGGGAGACCCAGTACTTC.

This clonotype has at least ten counts. This rearrangement joins TRBV6-1 to TRBJ1-2; D remains ambiguous. The CDR3 sequence is 13 residues long. Germline CDR1 is MNHNS and CDR2 is SASEGT. Trimming took 4 bases from V and 3 from J, leaving 9 bases between them. The CDR3 coding sequence is TGTGCCAGCAGTGTATCCGTAGACTATGGCTACACCTTC. The encoded protein is CASSVSVDYGYTF.

The chain employs TRBV30 and TRBJ2-5, with D possibly TRBD2 on 6 matching bases. The CDR3 has 13 amino acids. Germline values: CDR1 GTSNPN, CDR2 SVGIG (reference sequence). V was pared by 2 bases and J by 0 bases, with 7 bases between. As DNA, the CDR3 is TGTGCCTGGAGTCGGGGGTACCAAGAGACCCAGTACTTC. It is translated as CAWSRGYQETQYF.

This clonotype occurred a few times. The V and J genes are TRBV29-1 and TRBJ1-4, with D perhaps TRBD1 (5 bases). Germline CDR1 and CDR2: SQVTM and ANQGSEA. V lost 7 bases and J 7 bases, leaving 13 bases between the germline ends. The CDR3 loop spans 12 amino acids. CDR3 region: CSAAAGAEKLFF. The DNA of the CDR3 is TGCAGCGCGGCGGCCGGGGCTGAAAAACTGTTTTTT.

This clonotype came up many times. The chain employs TRBV5-5 and TRBJ1-4; 7 bases align to TRBD1. Per the germline V gene, CDR1 is SGHKS and CDR2 is YYEKEE (reference sequence). J lost 8 bases, V lost 0 bases, and 7 bases had no gene match. The CDR3 length is 15 residues. DNA of the CDR3: TGTGCCAGCAGCTTGGAAATGCAGGGGGGGGAAAAACTGTTTTTT. Protein product: CASSLEMQGGEKLFF.

This clonotype has just a few counts. The chain carries TRBV5-4 and TRBJ1-6, with TRBD1 identical over 7 bases. CDR1 is SGHNT, CDR2 YYREEE, per germline (reference sequence). V trimming: 5 bases; J trimming: 10 bases; junction bases outside the gene matches: 9. The CDR3 has 14 amino acids. CDR3 in amino acids: CASRPRGGLSPLHF. In DNA, the CDR3 is TGTGCCAGCAGGCCCCGAGGGGGCTTATCACCCCTCCACTTT.

V gene TRBV25-1 combines with J gene TRBJ2-7; TRBD1 matches at 9 bases. The CDR3 has 15 amino acids. Germline V gene sequence: CDR1 MGHDK, CDR2 SYGVNS. The trim removed 5 bases at V and 1 base at J, leaving 6 bases unmatched. CDR3 in DNA: TGTGCCAGCAGTTGGGGACAGGGAATGTCCTACGAGCAGTACTTC. Translation gives CASSWGQGMSYEQYF.

V usage is TRBV5-6 and J usage is TRBJ1-1; D uncertain. Germline CDR1 reads SGHDT; CDR2 reads YYEEEE. The ends were cut back, 2 bases at V and 2 bases at J, with 7 bases in the middle. CDR3 length: 13 residues. This chain's CDR3 is CASSLVYNTEAFF. CDR3 sequence (DNA): TGTGCCAGCAGCTTAGTCTATAACACTGAAGCTTTCTTT.